This passage covers 9 T cell receptor beta chains from one sample sequenced in a study of Ad26.COV2.S vaccination and SARS-CoV-2 variants (dated by TCRdb to the early 2020s). In light of the paper, this sample's treatment or condition label describes: 15 to 20 received Ad26.COV2.S at low or high dose, single or two shots; about 5 received placebo; per-sample allocation not given. Repertoires of vaccine and placebo recipients were sequenced from samples taken on day 63 after the first injection. Library creation used the immunoSEQ multiplex PCR assay. TCRdb mirrors the immuneACCESS table, restricted to in-frame sequences. Some clones are absent from its copies; in checked studies, under half trace to an unresolved V gene, and the reason for the others is unknown. This sample is represented by about 680,000 clones; approximately 88% of them were singletons. The leading ten clones occupy over 1.3% of the sample.

Sequenced material: peripheral blood, taken in a trial of Ad26.COV2.S vaccine versus placebo. These receptors were collected from a person between 18 and 65 years old who received the Ad26.COV2.S COVID-19 vaccine or a placebo.

Notes on this clone: This clone may be a read error of a much larger clone one base away. The identical CDR3 is also encoded by other nucleotide sequences in the sample. This sequence joins TRBV27 and TRBJ1-1; the D is unclear. V gave up 4 bases and J gave up 4 bases, with 7 bases separating them. The CDR3 sequence is 12 residues long. Germline lookup yields CDR1 MNHEY and CDR2 SMNVEV (reference sequence). CDR3 DNA sequence: TGTGCCAGCAGTTCCGGGGTCACTGAAGCTTTCTTT. It translates to CASSSGVTEAFF.

This clone was seen a handful of times. The J gene is TRBJ1-1, the V gene TRBV30; D gene uncertain. CDR3 length: 14 amino acids. V was clipped by 1 base and J by 5 bases, with 14 bases between them. Per the germline V gene, CDR1 is GTSNPN and CDR2 is SVGIG (reference sequence). The CDR3 spells CAWSESGFRTEAFF. The CDR3 coding sequence is TGTGCCTGGAGTGAATCGGGATTCAGGACTGAAGCTTTCTTT.

Note on this clone: This CDR3 is also generated by other DNA sequences in the sample. The chain joins TRBV4-2 to TRBJ1-5, with D tentatively TRBD1 (6 bases). The V end was cut by 1 base, the J end by 3 bases, with 7 bases between. The CDR3 length is 14 residues. CDR1 is LGHNA, CDR2 YNFKEQ, per germline. CDR3 amino acids: CASSQGTVNQPQHF. CDR3 nucleotide sequence: TGTGCCAGCAGCCAAGGGACAGTCAATCAGCCCCAGCATTTT.

This chain uses TRBV27 with TRBJ2-1, with a tentative D call TRBD2 (6 bases). The CDR3 runs 15 residues. The V end was cut by 4 bases, the J end by 7 bases, with 17 bases between. Germline assignment: CDR1 MNHEY and CDR2 SMNVEV (reference sequence). CDR3 bases: TGTGCCAGCAGTTCCCCAAATCTAGCGAGAAATGAGCAGTTCTTC. Protein: CASSSPNLARNEQFF.

This clone was seen a few times. The chain combines TRBV25-1 with TRBJ2-1, with a possible D match to TRBD2 (6 bases). V was clipped by 1 base and J by 9 bases, with 19 bases between them. Germline V CDR1 and CDR2: MGHDK, SYGVNS. The CDR3 is 16 residues long. CDR3 DNA: TGTGCCAGCAGTGAATTGAGCGGGCTCGGGGAAAGTGAGCAGTTCTTC. This encodes CASSELSGLGESEQFF. The whole variable domain, filled in from reference TRBV25-1 and TRBJ2-1, reads EADIYQTPRYLVIGTGKKITLECSQTMGHDKMYWYQQDPGMELHLIHYSYGVNSTEKGDLSSESTVSRIRTEHFPLTLESARPSHTSQYLCASSELSGLGESEQFFGPGTRLTVL.

The chain is built from TRBV7-3 and TRBJ1-3; no reliable D call. With 5 bases removed from V and 4 bases from J, the gap between germline ends came to 9 bases. Germline CDR1 SGHTA, CDR2 FQGTGA. The CDR3 has 13 residues. The DNA for the CDR3 is TGTGCCAGCAGCCTAAAGCCCGGAAACACCATATATTTT. Translated: CASSLKPGNTIYF.

The chain links TRBV6-5 to TRBJ2-1; D is perhaps TRBD1 (5 bases). This CDR3 spans 12 amino acids. Trimming took 2 bases from V and 7 from J, leaving 6 bases between them. The germline CDR1 and CDR2 sequences are MNHEY and SVGAGI. The CDR3 sequence: CASSYGANEQFF. The CDR3 DNA reads as TGTGCCAGCAGTTACGGGGCAAATGAGCAGTTCTTC.

The CDR3: CASSLVPRTTGEGTEAFF. Here the CDR3 DNA reads TGTGCCAGCAGCTTAGTACCAAGGACCACAGGGGAAGGGACTGAAGCTTTCTTT. V usage is TRBV7-2 and J usage is TRBJ1-1; 7 bases agree with TRBD1. The V gene's germline CDR1 is SGHTA and CDR2 FQGNSA. The CDR3 contains 18 residues. Germline trimming cut 1 base from V and 5 bases from J; bases unmatched to any gene: 16.

The chain links TRBV6-5 to TRBJ1-6, with 9 bases aligning to TRBD1. The V gene end was trimmed by 7 bases and the J gene end by 7 bases; junction bases not matched to a gene: 8. CDR3 length: 15 amino acids. CDR1 and CDR2 from the germline V gene are MNHEY and SVGAGI. The CDR3 region is CASTEQGASNSPLHF. The CDR3 DNA reads as TGTGCCAGCACGGAACAGGGGGCCTCGAATTCACCCCTCCACTTT.